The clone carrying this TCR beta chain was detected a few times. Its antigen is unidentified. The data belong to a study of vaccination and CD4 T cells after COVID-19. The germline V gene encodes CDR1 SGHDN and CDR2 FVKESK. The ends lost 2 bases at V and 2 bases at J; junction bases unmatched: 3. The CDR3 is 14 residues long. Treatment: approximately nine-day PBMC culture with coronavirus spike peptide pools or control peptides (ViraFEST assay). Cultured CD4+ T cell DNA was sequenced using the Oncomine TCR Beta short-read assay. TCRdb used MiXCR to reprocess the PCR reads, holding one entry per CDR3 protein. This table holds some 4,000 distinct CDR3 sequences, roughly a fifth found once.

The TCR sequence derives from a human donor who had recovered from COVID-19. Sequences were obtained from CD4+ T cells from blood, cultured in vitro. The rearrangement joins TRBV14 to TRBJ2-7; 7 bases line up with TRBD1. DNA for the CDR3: TGTGCCAGCAGCCAACAACAGGGGCCCTACGAGCAGTACTTC. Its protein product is CASSQQQGPYEQYF.